This is a list of T cell receptor beta chains from one sample in a study of T cell repertoires in cytomegalovirus infection. TCRdb analysed the reads with MiXCR anew, one entry per CDR3 protein. The table shows nearly 550,000 distinct CDR3 sequences, with about 17% occurring only once. Material for sequencing was CD8+ T cells from PBMCs. The receptor source for this set is a human donor in good health (CMV status not recorded). Some clones in this sample may be carry-over from other donors' samples. CDR3s include the opening cysteine and the closing phenylalanine or tryptophan. A D gene is named only where the DNA matches it firmly. Clone size is not always given. Where it is, it says once, few, many or a class for expanded clones.

clone_size,j_call,d_call,v_call,cdr3_nt,cdr3_aa
many,TRBJ1-1,NA,TRBV12-5,TGTGCTAGTGGTCTGAGGCAGGTCGTCACTGAAGCTTTCTTT,CASGLRQVVTEAFF
NA,TRBJ2-5,NA,TRBV4-3,TGCGCCAGCAGCCAAAGAAATCTAGCTAAAGAGACCCAGTACTTC,CASSQRNLAKETQYF
many,TRBJ2-7,NA,TRBV11-2,TGTGCCAGCAGCTTAGGCACCGAGCCAAACTACGAGCAGTACTTC,CASSLGTEPNYEQYF
few,TRBJ2-1,TRBD2,TRBV11-3,TGTGCCAGCAGCCCGGGACTAGCGGGAGAGGGTGAGCAGTTCTTC,CASSPGLAGEGEQFF
NA,TRBJ1-3,TRBD1,TRBV9,TGTGCCAGCAGCCTTGGGACAGGGGAGGGAAACACCATATATTTT,CASSLGTGEGNTIYF
NA,TRBJ2-3,NA,TRBV14,TGTGCCAGCAGCTCCTTAACAGGGCCCATCCCCGATACGCAGTATTTT,CASSSLTGPIPDTQYF
NA,TRBJ2-2,TRBD1,TRBV28,TGTGCCAGCAGAATCAGGGGGTCCGCCGGGGAGCTGTTTTTT,CASRIRGSAGELFF
many,TRBJ2-6,TRBD1,TRBV7-9,TGTGCCAGCACCAGGGGGACGACAGTGGGGGCCTCTGGGGCCAACGTCCTGACTTTC,CASTRGTTVGASGANVLTF
few,TRBJ2-1,NA,TRBV15,TGTGCCACCAGCCAAGGAGGCGAGCAGTTCTTC,CATSQGGEQFF
few,TRBJ2-5,NA,TRBV7-3,TGTGCCAGCAGCTTAATTGGGACACCCCAAGAGACCCAGTACTTC,CASSLIGTPQETQYF